These T cell receptor beta chains were read from a single sample in a study of control samples from healthy donors and cancer patients. Measured with immunoSEQ multiplex PCR; TCRdb has only the in-frame clones, and not every one. The table includes about 96,000 clones, over 85% detected once. Sequencing used blood. These TCRs come from a man aged 18 to 29 in good health. The CDR3 runs from the conserved cysteine through the conserved F or W. A D gene is named only where the DNA matches it firmly. Expanded clones get a size class; other rows say once, few or many, or leave the size out.

j_gene	abundance	v_gene	d_gene	CDR3aa	CDR3nt
TRBJ2-3	NA	TRBV15	TRBD2	CATSSPHGSTSGENTDTQYF	TGTGCCACCAGCAGCCCCCATGGTAGTACTAGCGGAGAAAACACAGATACGCAGTATTTT
TRBJ2-1	once	TRBV6-5	TRBD2	CASSYSSGDQYNEQFF	TGTGCCAGCAGTTACTCGAGCGGGGACCAATACAATGAGCAGTTCTTC
TRBJ1-2	once	TRBV25-1	NA	CASSEYTGEDGYTF	TGTGCCAGCAGTGAATATACTGGGGAGGATGGCTACACCTTC
TRBJ2-3	NA	TRBV6-2/TRBV6-3	TRBD1	CASSPYKPGQGADF	TGTGCCAGCAGTCCCTATAAGCCGGGACAGGGGGCAGACTTT
TRBJ2-2	once	TRBV6-4	TRBD1	CASSDSMGQTGELFF	TGTGCCAGCAGTGACTCGATGGGACAGACCGGGGAGCTGTTTTTT
TRBJ2-3	NA	TRBV4-1	TRBD2	CASSQGLAGASTDTQYF	TGCGCCAGCAGCCAGGGACTAGCGGGAGCTAGCACAGATACGCAGTATTTT
TRBJ2-7	NA	TRBV30	NA	CAWGQTNYEQYF	TGTGCCTGGGGTCAGACAAACTACGAGCAGTACTTC
TRBJ1-2	NA	TRBV7-8	NA	CASSLMVANYGYTF	TGTGCCAGCAGCTTAATGGTCGCTAACTATGGCTACACCTTC
TRBJ2-7	NA	TRBV5-1	NA	CASSLVQQGISEQYF	TGCGCCAGCAGCCTAGTACAACAGGGTATTAGCGAGCAGTACTTC
TRBJ1-5	NA	TRBV27	TRBD1	CASSPGTGVNQPQHF	TGTGCCAGCAGTCCAGGGACAGGGGTGAATCAGCCCCAGCATTTT
TRBJ1-1	NA	TRBV10-1	NA	CASSRERVNTEAFF	TGCGCCAGCAGCCGGGAGAGGGTAAACACTGAAGCTTTCTTT
TRBJ2-5	NA	TRBV7-6	NA	CASSFLSSGDPGETQYF	TGTGCCAGCAGCTTTTTGAGTAGCGGTGACCCTGGGGAGACCCAGTACTTC
TRBJ2-7	NA	TRBV7-8	NA	CASSPRTGNYEQYF	TGTGCCAGCAGCCCGCGGACGGGTAACTACGAGCAGTACTTC
TRBJ1-1	NA	TRBV30	NA	CVTKSPFAEAFF	TGTGTCACGAAAAGTCCCTTCGCTGAAGCTTTCTTT
TRBJ1-2	NA	TRBV5-4	NA	CASSLMEGVGGAPYGYTF	TGTGCCAGCAGCTTGATGGAAGGTGTGGGGGGGGCTCCCTATGGCTACACCTTC
TRBJ2-7	NA	TRBV5-8	NA	CASSYPTATHYYEQYF	TGTGCCAGCAGCTACCCGACCGCCACCCACTACTACGAGCAGTACTTC
TRBJ2-7	NA	TRBV5-1	NA	CASSQRSPYEQYF	TGCGCCAGCAGCCAACGGTCACCCTACGAGCAGTACTTC
TRBJ2-5	NA	TRBV19	TRBD1	CASSIDGTEETQYF	TGTGCCAGTAGTATAGATGGGACAGAAGAGACCCAGTACTTC
TRBJ1-5	NA	TRBV4-1	NA	CASSPEPGVGGVQPQHF	TGCGCCAGCAGCCCCGAACCGGGTGTGGGGGGCGTTCAGCCCCAGCATTTT
TRBJ1-2	NA	TRBV5-1	NA	CASSLEVFGYGYTF	TGCGCCAGCAGCTTGGAGGTGTTTGGCTATGGCTACACCTTC
TRBJ1-1	NA	TRBV14	NA	CASSPLRNTEAFF	TGTGCCAGCAGCCCCTTACGGAACACTGAAGCTTTCTTT
TRBJ1-6	NA	TRBV5-6	NA	CASSLVLVDRASPLHF	TGTGCCAGCAGCTTGGTCCTCGTCGACAGAGCTTCACCCCTCCACTTT
TRBJ2-4	NA	TRBV19	NA	CASKLGFLAKNIQYF	TGTGCCAGTAAACTGGGTTTTCTAGCCAAAAACATTCAGTACTTC
TRBJ1-1	NA	TRBV5-1	NA	CASRKIGTNTEAFF	TGCGCCAGCAGAAAGATAGGAACGAACACTGAAGCTTTCTTT
TRBJ1-5	NA	TRBV19	TRBD1	CASSTLDRGEGQPQHF	TGTGCCAGTAGTACCCTCGACAGGGGTGAGGGTCAGCCCCAGCATTTT
TRBJ2-3	NA	TRBV6-5	NA	CASSTPSTDTQYF	TGTGCCAGCAGTACGCCCAGTACAGATACGCAGTATTTT
TRBJ1-2	NA	TRBV6-5	TRBD1	CASSLGGFWSYGYTF	TGTGCCAGCAGCCTAGGGGGCTTTTGGTCCTATGGCTACACCTTC
TRBJ2-1	few	TRBV11-3	TRBD2	CASSSQLAGGGNEQFF	TGTGCCAGCAGCTCCCAACTAGCGGGGGGGGGAAATGAGCAGTTCTTC
TRBJ1-1	many	TRBV6-1	NA	CASSEIGTGGRTEAFF	TGTGCCAGCAGTGAAATCGGGACTGGGGGGCGCACTGAAGCTTTCTTT
TRBJ1-5	NA	TRBV4-1	NA	CASSQEWQGSQPQHF	TGCGCCAGCAGCCAAGAGTGGCAGGGTAGCCAGCCCCAGCATTTT
TRBJ2-1	once	TRBV9	TRBD1	CASSPNPGQGFNEQFF	TGTGCCAGCAGCCCTAACCCTGGACAGGGGTTCAATGAGCAGTTCTTC
TRBJ2-1	NA	TRBV15	TRBD1	CATSRPNPGTGDNEQFF	TGTGCCACCAGCAGACCAAACCCCGGGACAGGGGATAATGAGCAGTTCTTC
TRBJ2-3	once	TRBV5-1	NA	CASSLGDTDTQYF	TGCGCCAGCAGCTTGGGGGACACAGATACGCAGTATTTT
TRBJ2-3	NA	TRBV19	TRBD1	CASTPGTGKTDTQYF	TGTGCCAGTACCCCTGGGACAGGGAAGACAGATACGCAGTATTTT
TRBJ2-2	once	TRBV7-9	NA	CASSGRLRQGTGELFF	TGTGCCAGCAGCGGACGACTCCGGCAGGGAACCGGGGAGCTGTTTTTT
TRBJ1-2	NA	TRBV7-9	NA	CASSLSVPGTRNGYTF	TGTGCCAGCAGCTTAAGCGTTCCAGGGACGAGAAATGGCTACACCTTC
TRBJ2-2	NA	TRBV5-4	NA	CASSPSGVSGGELFF	TGTGCCAGCAGCCCCTCGGGGGTGTCTGGCGGGGAGCTGTTTTTT
TRBJ2-2	NA	TRBV27	NA	CASSSQVRTGVTGELFF	TGTGCCAGCAGTTCTCAAGTCAGGACCGGCGTAACCGGGGAGCTGTTTTTT
TRBJ1-1	NA	TRBV27	TRBD1	CASSFSFSGTGSLSDTEAFF	TGTGCCAGCAGCTTCAGTTTCTCCGGGACAGGGTCGTTGTCGGATACTGAAGCTTTCTTT
TRBJ2-1	NA	TRBV7-2	NA	CASSPGSQPGNEQFF	TGTGCCAGCAGTCCGGGATCCCAGCCGGGGAATGAGCAGTTCTTC
TRBJ1-5	NA	TRBV25-1	NA	CASSEGPTNQPQHF	TGTGCCAGCAGTGAGGGCCCGACCAATCAGCCCCAGCATTTT